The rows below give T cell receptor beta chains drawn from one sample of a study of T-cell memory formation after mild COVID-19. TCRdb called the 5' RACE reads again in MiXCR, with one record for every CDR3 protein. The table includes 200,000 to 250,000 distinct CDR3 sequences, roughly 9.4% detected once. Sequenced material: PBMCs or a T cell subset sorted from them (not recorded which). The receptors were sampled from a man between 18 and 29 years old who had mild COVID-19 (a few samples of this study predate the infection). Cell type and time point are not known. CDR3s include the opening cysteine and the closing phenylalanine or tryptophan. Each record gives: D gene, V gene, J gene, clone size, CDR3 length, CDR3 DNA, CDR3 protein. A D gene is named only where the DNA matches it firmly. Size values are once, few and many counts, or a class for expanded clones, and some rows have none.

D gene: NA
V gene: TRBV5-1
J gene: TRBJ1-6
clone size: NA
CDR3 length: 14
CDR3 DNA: TGCGCCAGCAGTGCGAGCTCCTATAATTCACCCCTCCACTTT
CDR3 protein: CASSASSYNSPLHF

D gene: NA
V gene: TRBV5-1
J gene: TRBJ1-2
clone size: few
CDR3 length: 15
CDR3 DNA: TGCGCCAGCAGCTTGGCCTCGGGCACCGCCTATGGCTACACCTTC
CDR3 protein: CASSLASGTAYGYTF

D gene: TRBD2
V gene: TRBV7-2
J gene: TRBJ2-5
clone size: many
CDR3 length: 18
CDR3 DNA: TGTGCCAGCAGCTTAGCATCCAGGGCTAGCGGACGCCAAGAGACCCAGTACTTC
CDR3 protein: CASSLASRASGRQETQYF

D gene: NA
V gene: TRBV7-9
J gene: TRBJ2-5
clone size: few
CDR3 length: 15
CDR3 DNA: TGTGCCAGCAGCCCCGAGGCGGTGGAACAAGAGACCCAGTACTTC
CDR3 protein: CASSPEAVEQETQYF

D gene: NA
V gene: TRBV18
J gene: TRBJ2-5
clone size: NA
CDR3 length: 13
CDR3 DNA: TGTGCCAGCTCACCTCACAGAGAGGAGACCCAGTACTTC
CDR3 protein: CASSPHREETQYF

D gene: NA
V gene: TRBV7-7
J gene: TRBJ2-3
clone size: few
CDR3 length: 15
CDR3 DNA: TGTGCCAGCAGCCAACAAGGACAGAGCACAGATACGCAGTATTTT
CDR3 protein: CASSQQGQSTDTQYF

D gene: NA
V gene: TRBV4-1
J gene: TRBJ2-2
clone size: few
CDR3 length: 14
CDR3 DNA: TGCGCCAGCAGCCAATTAACTAGCTCCGGGGAGCTGTTTTTT
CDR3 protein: CASSQLTSSGELFF

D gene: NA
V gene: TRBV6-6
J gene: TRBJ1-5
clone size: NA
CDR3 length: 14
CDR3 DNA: TGTGCCAGCAGTTATAGGACACATTCTCAGCCCCAGCATTTT
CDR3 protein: CASSYRTHSQPQHF

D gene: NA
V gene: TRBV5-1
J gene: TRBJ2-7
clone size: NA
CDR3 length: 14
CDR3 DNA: TGCGCCAGCAGCAATATCGGTTCATCTTGGGAGCAGTACTTC
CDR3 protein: CASSNIGSSWEQYF

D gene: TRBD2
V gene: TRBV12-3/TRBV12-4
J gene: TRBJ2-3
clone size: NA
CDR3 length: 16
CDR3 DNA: TGTGCCAGCAGTCCGCCGTGGAGCGGGGAGATAGATACGCAGTATTTT
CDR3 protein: CASSPPWSGEIDTQYF

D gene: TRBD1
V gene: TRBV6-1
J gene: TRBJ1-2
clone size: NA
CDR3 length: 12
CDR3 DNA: TGTGCCAGCAGCCTTCTGACAGGGCCCCCCACCTTC
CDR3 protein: CASSLLTGPPTF

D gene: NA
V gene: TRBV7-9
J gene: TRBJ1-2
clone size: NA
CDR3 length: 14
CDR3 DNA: TGTGCCAGCAGCGAGACAGTAACTAACTATGGCTACACCTTC
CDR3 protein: CASSETVTNYGYTF

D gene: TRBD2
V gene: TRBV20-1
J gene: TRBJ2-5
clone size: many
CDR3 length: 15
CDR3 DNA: TGCAGTGCGTCCCCGGGACTAGTGGCGCGAGAGACCCAGTACTTC
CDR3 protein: CSASPGLVARETQYF

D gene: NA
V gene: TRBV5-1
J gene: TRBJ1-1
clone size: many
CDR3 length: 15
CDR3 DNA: TGCGCCAGCAGCTTGGACGTTCAGGGTGTGGGTGAAGCTTTCTTT
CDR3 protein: CASSLDVQGVGEAFF

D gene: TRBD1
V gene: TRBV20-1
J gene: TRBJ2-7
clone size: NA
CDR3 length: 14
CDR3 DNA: TGCAGTGCTAGAGGACAGGGGGTTAAGTACGAGCAGTACTTC
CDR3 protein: CSARGQGVKYEQYF

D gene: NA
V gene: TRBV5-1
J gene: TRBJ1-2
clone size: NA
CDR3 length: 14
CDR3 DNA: TGCGCCAGCAGCTTGGAGTCGGTTAACTATGGCTACACCTTC
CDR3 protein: CASSLESVNYGYTF

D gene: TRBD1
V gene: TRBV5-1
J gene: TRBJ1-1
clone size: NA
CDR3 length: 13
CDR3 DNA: TGCGCCAGCAGCTTGAATAACAGGGGTGAAGCTTTCTTT
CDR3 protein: CASSLNNRGEAFF

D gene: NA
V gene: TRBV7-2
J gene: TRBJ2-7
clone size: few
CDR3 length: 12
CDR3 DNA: TGTGCCAGCGGGGTAGGAGCCTACGAGCAGTACTTC
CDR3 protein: CASGVGAYEQYF

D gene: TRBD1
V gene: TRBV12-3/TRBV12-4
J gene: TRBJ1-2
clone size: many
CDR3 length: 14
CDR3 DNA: TGTGCCAGCAGTTTAGTAGGGGGCGCGAGTGGCTACACCTTC
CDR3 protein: CASSLVGGASGYTF

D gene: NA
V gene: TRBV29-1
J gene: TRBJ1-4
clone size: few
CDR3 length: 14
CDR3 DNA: TGCAGCGTTGAATTAGTCCAGGTTAATGAAAAACTGTTTTTT
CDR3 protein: CSVELVQVNEKLFF

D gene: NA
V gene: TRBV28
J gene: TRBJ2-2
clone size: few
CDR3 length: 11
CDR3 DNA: TGTGCCAGCAGTATGTACGGGGAGCTGTTTTTT
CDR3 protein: CASSMYGELFF

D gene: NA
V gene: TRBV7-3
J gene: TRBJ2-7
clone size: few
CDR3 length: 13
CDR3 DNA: TGTGCCAGCAGCCCCTCTTCCCTGGGCGAGCAGTACTTC
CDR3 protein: CASSPSSLGEQYF

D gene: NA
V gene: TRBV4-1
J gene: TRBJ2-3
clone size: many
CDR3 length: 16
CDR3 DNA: TGCGCCAGCAGCCAAGAATCAGCGCCTAGCACAGATACGCAGTATTTT
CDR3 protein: CASSQESAPSTDTQYF

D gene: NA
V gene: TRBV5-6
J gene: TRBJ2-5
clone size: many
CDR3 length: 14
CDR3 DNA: TGTGCCAGCAGCCCACAGGGAGGTGGAGAGACCCAGTACTTC
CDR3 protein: CASSPQGGGETQYF

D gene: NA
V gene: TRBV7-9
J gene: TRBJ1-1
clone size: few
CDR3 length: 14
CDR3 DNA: TGTGCCAGCAGCCCGAGGATCGGGTTCACTGAAGCTTTCTTT
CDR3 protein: CASSPRIGFTEAFF

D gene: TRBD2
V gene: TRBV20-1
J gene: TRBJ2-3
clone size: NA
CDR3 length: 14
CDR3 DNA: TGCAGTGCTAAGACTAGCGGGGGAACAGATACGCAGTATTTT
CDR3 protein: CSAKTSGGTDTQYF

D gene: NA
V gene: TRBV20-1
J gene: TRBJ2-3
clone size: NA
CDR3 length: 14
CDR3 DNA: TGCAGTGCTTGCCAGGCGGGAAGCACAGATACGCAGTATTTT
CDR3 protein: CSACQAGSTDTQYF

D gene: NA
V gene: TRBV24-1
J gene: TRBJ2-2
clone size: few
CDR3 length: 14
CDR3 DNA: TGTGCCACCAGTGACTTATTTGCGGCCGGGGAGCTGTTTTTT
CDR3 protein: CATSDLFAAGELFF

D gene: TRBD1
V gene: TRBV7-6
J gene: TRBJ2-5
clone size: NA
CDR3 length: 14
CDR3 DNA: TGTGCCAGCAGCTCTGGACAGGGGGACGAGACCCAGTACTTC
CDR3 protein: CASSSGQGDETQYF

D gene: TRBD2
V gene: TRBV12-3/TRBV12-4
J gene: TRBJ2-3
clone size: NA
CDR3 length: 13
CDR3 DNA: TGTGCCAGCAGCGCCGGGACTAGAGATACGCAGTATTTT
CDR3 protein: CASSAGTRDTQYF

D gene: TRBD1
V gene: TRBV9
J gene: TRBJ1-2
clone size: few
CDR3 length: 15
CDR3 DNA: TGTGCCAGCAGCGCTGATCCGGGACAGGGAGATGGCTACACCTTC
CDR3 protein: CASSADPGQGDGYTF

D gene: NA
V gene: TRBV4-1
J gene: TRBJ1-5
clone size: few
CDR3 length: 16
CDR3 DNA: TGCGCCAGCAGTCAATCCCCGGCAGGGATAATTCAGCCCCAGCATTTT
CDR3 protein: CASSQSPAGIIQPQHF

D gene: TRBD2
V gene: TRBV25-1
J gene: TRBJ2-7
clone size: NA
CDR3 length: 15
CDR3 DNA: TGTGCCAGCAGTGATCTGCCTAGCGGTGAATACGAGCAGTACTTC
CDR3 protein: CASSDLPSGEYEQYF

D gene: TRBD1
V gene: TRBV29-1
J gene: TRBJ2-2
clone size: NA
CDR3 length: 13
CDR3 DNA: TGCAGCGTCAGGGGGCCCAACACCGGGGAGCTGTTTTTT
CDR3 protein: CSVRGPNTGELFF

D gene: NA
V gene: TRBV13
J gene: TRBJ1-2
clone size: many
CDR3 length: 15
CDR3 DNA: TGTGCCAGCAGCCAATTTCCAGGTTTTAGCTATGGCTACACCTTC
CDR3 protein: CASSQFPGFSYGYTF

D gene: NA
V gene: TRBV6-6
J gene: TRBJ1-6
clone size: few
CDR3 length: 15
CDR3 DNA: TGTGCCAGCAGTTACTCGGGGTCAGGACTTTCACCCCTCCACTTT
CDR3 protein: CASSYSGSGLSPLHF

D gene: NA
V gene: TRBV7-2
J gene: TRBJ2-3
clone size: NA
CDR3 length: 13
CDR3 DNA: TGTGCCAGCAGCCCGACTAGTCTTGATACGCAGTATTTT
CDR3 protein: CASSPTSLDTQYF

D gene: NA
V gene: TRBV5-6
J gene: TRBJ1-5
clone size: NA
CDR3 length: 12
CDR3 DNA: TGTGCCAGCAGCATACAGGATCAGCCCCAGCATTTT
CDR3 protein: CASSIQDQPQHF

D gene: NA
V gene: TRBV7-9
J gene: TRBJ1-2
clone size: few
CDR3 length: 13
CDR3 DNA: TGTGCCAGCACTCTAGCGGGAGCTGAAGGCTACACCTTC
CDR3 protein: CASTLAGAEGYTF

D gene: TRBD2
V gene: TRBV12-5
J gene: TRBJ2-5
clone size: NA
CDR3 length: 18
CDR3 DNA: TGTGCTAGTGGTTTGGCCACCTCCCCAACTAGCGGGGCGGGGACCCAGTACTTC
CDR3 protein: CASGLATSPTSGAGTQYF

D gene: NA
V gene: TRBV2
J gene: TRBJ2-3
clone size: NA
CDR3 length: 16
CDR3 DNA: TGTGCCACGGAAGTCGGACTGGCAGGGGATGGAGATACGCAGTATTTT
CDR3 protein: CATEVGLAGDGDTQYF

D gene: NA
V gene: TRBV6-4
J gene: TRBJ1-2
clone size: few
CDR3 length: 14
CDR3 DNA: TGTGCCAGCAGCGCCGGGACGGGTAACTATGGCTACACCTTC
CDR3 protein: CASSAGTGNYGYTF

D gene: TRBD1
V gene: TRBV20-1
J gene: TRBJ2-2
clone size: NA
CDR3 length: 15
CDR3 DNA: TGCAGTGCTAGAGTGCAACAGGGGATTCCCGGGGAGCTGTTTTTT
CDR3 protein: CSARVQQGIPGELFF

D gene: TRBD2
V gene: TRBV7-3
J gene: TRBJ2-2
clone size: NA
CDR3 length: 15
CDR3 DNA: TGTGCCAGCAGCAGGAGCGGGGGGCGATCCGGGGAGCTGTTTTTT
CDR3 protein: CASSRSGGRSGELFF

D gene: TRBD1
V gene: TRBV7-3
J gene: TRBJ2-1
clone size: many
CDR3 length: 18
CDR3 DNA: TGTGCCAGCAGCTTAACAGGGGGCCCTCCAAGCTCCTACAATGAGCAGTTCTTC
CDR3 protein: CASSLTGGPPSSYNEQFF

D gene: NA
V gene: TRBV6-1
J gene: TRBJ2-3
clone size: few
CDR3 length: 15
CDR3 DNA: TGTGCCAGCAGTGGGGTGACTGGGAGCACAGATACGCAGTATTTT
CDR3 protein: CASSGVTGSTDTQYF